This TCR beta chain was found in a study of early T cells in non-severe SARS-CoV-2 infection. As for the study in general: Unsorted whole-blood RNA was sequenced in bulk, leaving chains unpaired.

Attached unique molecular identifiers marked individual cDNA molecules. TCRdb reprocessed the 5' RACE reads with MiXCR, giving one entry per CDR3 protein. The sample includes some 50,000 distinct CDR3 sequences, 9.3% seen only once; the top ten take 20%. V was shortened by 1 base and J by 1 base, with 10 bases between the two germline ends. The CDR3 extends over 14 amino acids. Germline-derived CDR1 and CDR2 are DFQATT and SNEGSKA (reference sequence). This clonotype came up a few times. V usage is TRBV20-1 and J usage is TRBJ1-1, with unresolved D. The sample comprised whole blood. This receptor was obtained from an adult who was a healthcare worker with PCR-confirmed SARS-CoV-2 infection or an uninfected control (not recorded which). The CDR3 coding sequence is TGCAGTGCTAGAGCGGGCAGCCCGAACACTGAAGCTTTCTTT. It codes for CSARAGSPNTEAFF.